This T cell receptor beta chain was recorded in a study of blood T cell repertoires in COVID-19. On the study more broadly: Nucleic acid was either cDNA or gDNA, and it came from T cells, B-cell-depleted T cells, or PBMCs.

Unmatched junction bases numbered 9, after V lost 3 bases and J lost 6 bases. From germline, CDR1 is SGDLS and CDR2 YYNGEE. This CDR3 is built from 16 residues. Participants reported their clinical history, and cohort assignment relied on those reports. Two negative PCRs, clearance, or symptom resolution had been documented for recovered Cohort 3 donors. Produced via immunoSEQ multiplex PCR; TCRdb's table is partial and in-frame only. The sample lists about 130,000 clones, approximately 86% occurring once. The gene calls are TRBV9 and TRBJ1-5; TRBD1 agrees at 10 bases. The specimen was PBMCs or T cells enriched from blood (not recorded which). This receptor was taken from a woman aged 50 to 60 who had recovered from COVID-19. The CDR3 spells CASSAGQGGFSQPQHF. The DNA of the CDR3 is TGTGCCAGCAGCGCCGGACAGGGGGGGTTCTCTCAGCCCCAGCATTTT.